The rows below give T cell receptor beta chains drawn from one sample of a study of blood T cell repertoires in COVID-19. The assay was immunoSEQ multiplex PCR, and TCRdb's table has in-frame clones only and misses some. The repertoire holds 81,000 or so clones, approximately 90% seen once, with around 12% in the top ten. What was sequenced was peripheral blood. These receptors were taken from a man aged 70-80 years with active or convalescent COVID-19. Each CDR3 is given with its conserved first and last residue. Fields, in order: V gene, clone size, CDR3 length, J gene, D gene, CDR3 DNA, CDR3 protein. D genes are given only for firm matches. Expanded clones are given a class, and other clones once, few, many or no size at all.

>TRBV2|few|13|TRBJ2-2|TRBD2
TGTGCCAGCAGCGCTAGCGGTCCCGGGGAGCTGTTTTTT
CASSASGPGELFF
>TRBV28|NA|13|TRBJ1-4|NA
TGTGCCAGCAGTCCAACTCTAATTCAAAAACTGTTTTTT
CASSPTLIQKLFF
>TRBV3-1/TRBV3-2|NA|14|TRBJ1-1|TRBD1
TGTGCCAGCAGGTCTCAGGGGGCCAGCACTGAAGCTTTCTTT
CASRSQGASTEAFF
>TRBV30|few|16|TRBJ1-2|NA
TGTGCCTGGTTACACCCGGACAGCCTAACCCACTATGGCTACACCTTC
CAWLHPDSLTHYGYTF
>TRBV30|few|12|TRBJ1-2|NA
TGTGCCTGGAGTGTATCCCTCTATGGCTACACCTTC
CAWSVSLYGYTF
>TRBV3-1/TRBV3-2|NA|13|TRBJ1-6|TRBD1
TGTGCCAGCAGCCGACAGGGGCATTCACCCCTCCACTTT
CASSRQGHSPLHF
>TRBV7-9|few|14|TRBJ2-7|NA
TGTGCCAGCAGCTTAGAGAGACTGACTTACGAGCAGTACTTC
CASSLERLTYEQYF
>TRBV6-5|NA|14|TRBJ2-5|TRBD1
TGTGCCAGCAGCTCCCAGGGGGCTGGGGAGACCCAGTACTTC
CASSSQGAGETQYF
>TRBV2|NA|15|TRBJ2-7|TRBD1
TGTGCCAGCAGTGACTTGGGACAGGGAGGGTACGAGCAGTACTTC
CASSDLGQGGYEQYF
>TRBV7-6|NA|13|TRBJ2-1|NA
TGTGCCAGCAGCTTAGACACCTACAATGAGCAGTTCTTC
CASSLDTYNEQFF